These 20 T cell receptor beta chains were sequenced from one sample in a study of blood T cell repertoires in COVID-19. The table came from immunoSEQ multiplex PCR; TCRdb's copy has only in-frame clones and leaves some out. The table records 100,000 or so clones, more than 70% of them present only once. The material sequenced was peripheral blood. Source of these receptors: a man aged 55 to 70 with acute or convalescent COVID-19.

The V and J genes are TRBV10-1 and TRBJ2-7, with 9 bases lining up with TRBD1. V was pared by 0 bases and J by 6 bases, with 6 bases of the junction left unmatched. Germline lookup yields CDR1 WNHNN and CDR2 SYGVQD (reference sequence). This CDR3 has 15 residues. The CDR3 DNA is TGCGCCAGCAGTGAGTCCGGGACAGGGAACAGCGAGCAGTACTTC. Translation: CASSESGTGNSEQYF.

The chain links TRBV3-1 (or the pseudogene TRBV3-2) to TRBJ2-6, with D possibly TRBD2 on 5 matching bases. The CDR3 covers 17 residues. V shed 0 bases and J shed 1 base, with 10 bases lying between them. The V gene's germline CDR1 is LGHDT and CDR2 YNNKEL (reference sequence). CDR3 nucleotide sequence: TGTGCCAGCAGCCAAGATTTAGGCGGGTCTGGGGCCAACGTCCTGACTTTC. It yields the protein CASSQDLGGSGANVLTF.

V is TRBV5-4 and J is TRBJ2-7; 7 bases are a match to TRBD2. Germline lookup yields CDR1 SGHNT and CDR2 YYREEE (reference sequence). CDR3 length equals 15 residues. The ends lost 0 bases at V and 0 bases at J; junction bases unmatched: 3. The CDR3 loop is CASSLETSRSYEQYF. DNA of the CDR3: TGTGCCAGCAGCTTGGAGACTAGCCGCTCCTACGAGCAGTACTTC.

The V gene is TRBV30, the J gene TRBJ1-5; 8 positions agree with TRBD1. Germline lookup yields CDR1 GTSNPN and CDR2 SVGIG (reference sequence). The CDR3 runs to 14 residues. Unmatched junction bases numbered 4, after V lost 0 bases and J lost 6 bases. CDR3 residues: CAWSVLQGAQPQHF. The DNA for the CDR3 is TGTGCCTGGAGTGTTCTCCAGGGGGCTCAGCCCCAGCATTTT.

This rearrangement joins TRBV27 to TRBJ2-7; TRBD2 matches at 16 bases. Germline lookup yields CDR1 MNHEY and CDR2 SMNVEV (reference sequence). The CDR3 covers 16 residues. V lost 6 bases to trimming and J lost 1 base; unmatched junction nucleotides: 3. This CDR3 reads CASSLGLAGGSYEQYF. CDR3 bases: TGTGCCAGCAGCCTGGGACTAGCGGGAGGGTCCTACGAGCAGTACTTC.

The V and J genes are TRBV5-4 and TRBJ2-2; perhaps TRBD2 as D (6 bases). V lost 2 bases and J 4 bases, leaving 15 bases between the germline ends. There are 16 residues in the CDR3. Germline CDR1 is SGHNT and CDR2 is YYREEE (reference sequence). CDR3 loop: CASSFGRVGGTGELFF. CDR3 nucleotide sequence: TGTGCCAGCAGCTTCGGCAGGGTGGGGGGCACCGGGGAGCTGTTTTTT.

The V and J genes are TRBV19 and TRBJ2-2; no definite D call. Germline CDR1 and CDR2: LNHDA and SQIVND (reference sequence). The V end was cut by 3 bases, the J end by 5 bases, with 10 bases between. The CDR3 extends over 14 amino acids. CDR3 sequence: CASSIDSPTGELFF. The DNA of the CDR3 is TGTGCCAGTAGTATTGATAGCCCAACCGGGGAGCTGTTTTTT.

The chain links TRBV18 to TRBJ1-3; perhaps TRBD1 as D (6 bases). V shed 2 bases and J shed 3 bases, with 11 bases lying between them. This CDR3 spans 15 amino acids. Germline CDR1 and CDR2: KGHSH and LQKENI. The CDR3 sequence is CASSPAQGVGNTIYF. In nucleotides, the CDR3 is TGTGCCAGCTCACCAGCACAGGGCGTTGGAAACACCATATATTTT.

This chain uses TRBV24-1 with TRBJ2-3; no clear D. V shed 4 bases and J shed 2 bases, with 12 bases lying between them. CDR3 length: 15 amino acids. Germline V lookup: CDR1 KGHDR, CDR2 SFDVKD. The CDR3 region has the DNA TGTGCCACCAGTGACCCCGGTCCCGACACAGATACGCAGTATTTT. Protein: CATSDPGPDTDTQYF.

V gene TRBV3-1 (or the pseudogene TRBV3-2) combines with J gene TRBJ2-1, with 11 bases identical to TRBD2. CDR3 length equals 17 residues. The V gene end was trimmed by 3 bases and the J gene end by 4 bases; junction bases not matched to a gene: 8. CDR1 LGHDT and CDR2 YNNKEL come from the germline V gene (reference sequence). The CDR3, as DNA: TGTGCCAGCAGCCACCTACCGGGACTAGCGGATTACAATGAGCAGTTCTTC. It specifies CASSHLPGLADYNEQFF.

V usage is TRBV6-5 and J usage is TRBJ2-7; 10 bases line up with TRBD1. The CDR3 totals 15 residues. V gave up 6 bases and J gave up 1 base; unmatched junction bases: 6. CDR1 is MNHEY, CDR2 SVGAGI, per germline. The DNA of the CDR3 is TGTGCCAGCAGAAGGGGGACAGGGGAGTCCTACGAGCAGTACTTC. Encoded protein: CASRRGTGESYEQYF.

The rearrangement joins TRBV5-1 to TRBJ1-5, with TRBD1 matching over 8 bases. Per the germline V gene, CDR1 is SGHRS and CDR2 is YFSETQ. The trim removed 3 bases at V and 2 bases at J, leaving 4 bases unmatched. The CDR3 length is 15 residues. The CDR3 loop is CASSSGQGGNQPQHF. CDR3 nucleotides: TGCGCCAGCAGCTCAGGACAGGGAGGCAATCAGCCCCAGCATTTT.

CDR3 loop: CASSTGTGATEQFF. For the CDR3, the DNA is TGTGCCAGCAGTACCGGGACAGGGGCCACTGAGCAGTTCTTC. This chain links TRBV6-5 with TRBJ2-1; 10 bases are a match to TRBD1. From germline, CDR1 is MNHEY and CDR2 SVGAGI. Trimming at V came to 5 bases and at J to 9 bases, leaving 7 bases not matched to a gene. The CDR3 consists of 14 residues.

J is TRBJ1-2 and V is TRBV2, with unresolved D. Per the germline V gene, CDR1 is SNHLY and CDR2 is FYNNEI. The CDR3 consists of 14 residues. V was pared by 8 bases and J by 0 bases, with 13 bases between. In DNA, the CDR3 is TGTGCCAGCCAGGACTGGACTACTAACTATGGCTACACCTTC. Amino acid sequence: CASQDWTTNYGYTF.

This clone was seen a single time. The chain couples TRBV9 to TRBJ1-1, with TRBD1 identical over 7 bases. This CDR3 has 15 residues. Germline loops: CDR1 SGDLS, CDR2 YYNGEE. Trimming cost V 4 bases and J 0 bases; bases outside gene matches: 6. CDR3: CASSFGTAVNTEAFF. Here the CDR3 DNA reads TGTGCCAGCAGCTTCGGGACAGCCGTGAACACTGAAGCTTTCTTT. The full variable domain, with the rest looked up from reference TRBV9 and TRBJ1-1, is DSGVTQTPKHLITATGQRVTLRCSPRSGDLSVYWYQQSLDQGLQFLIQYYNGEERAKGNILERFSAQQFPDLHSELNLSSLELGDSALYFCASSFGTAVNTEAFFGQGTRLTVV.

J is TRBJ2-7 and V is TRBV24-1, with 7 bases that match TRBD1. CDR1 is KGHDR, CDR2 SFDVKD, per germline. The CDR3 runs to 16 residues. The trim removed 0 bases at V and 5 bases at J, leaving 9 bases unmatched. DNA of the CDR3: TGTGCCACCAGTGATTTGACCACAGGGGAGACTAACGAGCAGTACTTC. It yields the protein CATSDLTTGETNEQYF.

V and J are TRBV6-6 and TRBJ2-7, with 15 bases matching TRBD2. Germline assignment: CDR1 MNHNY and CDR2 SVGAGI (reference sequence). This CDR3 has 16 amino acids. V lost 7 bases, J lost 6 bases, and 10 bases stayed unmatched. CDR3 sequence (DNA): TGTGCCAGCAACCAGGGACTAGCGGGGGGCCAGGTCGAGCAGTACTTC. It specifies CASNQGLAGGQVEQYF.

This clone came up a few times. CDR3 loop: CASKVFGSGGIFTEAFF. CDR3 bases: TGTGCCAGCAAGGTATTCGGTTCAGGGGGGATTTTTACTGAAGCTTTCTTT. The genes are TRBV27 and TRBJ1-1, with 7 bases matching TRBD1. The CDR3 totals 17 residues. Germline CDR1 reads MNHEY; CDR2 reads SMNVEV (reference sequence). After removal of 7 bases from V and 5 bases from J, the junction contained 19 bases not matched to a gene.

The gene calls are TRBV6-6 and TRBJ2-1; 9 bases line up with TRBD2. The V segment lost 5 bases and the J segment 14 bases; nucleotides outside the gene matches: 19. Germline values: CDR1 MNHNY, CDR2 SVGAGI (reference sequence). CDR3 length: 16 amino acids. CDR3 nucleotide sequence: TGTGCCAGCAGTCCCTCCGGGGAGGGTGCGGCTAGCGGGGAGTTCTTC. Its protein product is CASSPSGEGAASGEFF.

The V and J genes are TRBV11-2 and TRBJ2-3, with a possible D match to TRBD2 (5 bases). Trimming shortened V by 2 bases and J by 4 bases, and 7 bases separated the two germline ends. Germline CDR1 SGHAT, CDR2 FQNNGV. This CDR3 has 13 residues. CDR3: CASSLSEADTQYF. The CDR3 nucleotides read TGTGCCAGCAGCTTATCGGAGGCAGATACGCAGTATTTT.